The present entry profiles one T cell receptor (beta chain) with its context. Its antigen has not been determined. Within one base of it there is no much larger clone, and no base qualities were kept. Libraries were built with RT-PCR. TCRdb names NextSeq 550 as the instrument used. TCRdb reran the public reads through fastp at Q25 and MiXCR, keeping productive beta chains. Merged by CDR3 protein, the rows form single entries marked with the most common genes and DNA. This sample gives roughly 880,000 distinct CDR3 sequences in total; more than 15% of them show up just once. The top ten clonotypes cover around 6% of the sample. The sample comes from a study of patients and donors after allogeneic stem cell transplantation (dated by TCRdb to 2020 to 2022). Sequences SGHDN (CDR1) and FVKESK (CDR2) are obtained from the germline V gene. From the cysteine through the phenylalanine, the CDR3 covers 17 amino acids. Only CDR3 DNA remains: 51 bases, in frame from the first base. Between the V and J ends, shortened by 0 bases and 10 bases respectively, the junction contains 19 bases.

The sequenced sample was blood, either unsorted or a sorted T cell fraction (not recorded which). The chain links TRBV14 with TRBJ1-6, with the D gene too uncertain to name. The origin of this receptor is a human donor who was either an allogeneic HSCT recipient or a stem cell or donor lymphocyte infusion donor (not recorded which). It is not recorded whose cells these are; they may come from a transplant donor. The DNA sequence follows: TGTGCCAGCAGCCAAGATTGGAGACACCTGTCGGGCTCACCCCTCCACTTT. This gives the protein CASSQDWRHLSGSPLHF. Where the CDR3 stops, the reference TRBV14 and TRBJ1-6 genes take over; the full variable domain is EAGVTQFPSHSVIEKGQTVTLRCDPISGHDNLYWYRRVMGKEIKFLLHFVKESKQDESGMPNNRFLAERTGGTYSTLKVQPAELEDSGVYFCASSQDWRHLSGSPLHFGNGTRLTVT.